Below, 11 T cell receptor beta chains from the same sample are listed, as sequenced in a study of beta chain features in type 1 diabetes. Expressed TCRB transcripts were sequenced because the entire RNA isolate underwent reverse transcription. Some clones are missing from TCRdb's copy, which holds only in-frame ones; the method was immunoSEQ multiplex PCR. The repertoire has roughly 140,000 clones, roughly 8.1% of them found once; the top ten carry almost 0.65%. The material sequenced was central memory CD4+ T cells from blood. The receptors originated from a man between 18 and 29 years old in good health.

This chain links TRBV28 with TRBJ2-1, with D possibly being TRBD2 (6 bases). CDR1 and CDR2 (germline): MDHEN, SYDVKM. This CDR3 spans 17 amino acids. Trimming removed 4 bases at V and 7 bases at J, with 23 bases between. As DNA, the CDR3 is TGTGCCAGCAGTTCCCCCGCCGCGGGGTTGTTGTTGAATGAGCAGTTCTTC. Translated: CASSSPAAGLLLNEQFF.

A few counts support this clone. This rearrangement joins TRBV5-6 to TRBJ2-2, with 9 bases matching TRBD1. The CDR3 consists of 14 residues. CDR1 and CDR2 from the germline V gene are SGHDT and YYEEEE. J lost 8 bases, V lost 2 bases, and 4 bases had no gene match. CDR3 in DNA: TGTGCCAGCAGCTTCGGACAGGGGCAAGGGGAGCTGTTTTTT. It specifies CASSFGQGQGELFF.

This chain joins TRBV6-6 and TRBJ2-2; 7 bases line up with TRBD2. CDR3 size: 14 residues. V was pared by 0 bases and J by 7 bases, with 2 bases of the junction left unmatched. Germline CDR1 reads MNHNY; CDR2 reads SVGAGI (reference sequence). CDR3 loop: CASSYSRDYGELFF. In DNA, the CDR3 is TGTGCCAGCAGTTACTCGAGGGACTACGGGGAGCTGTTTTTT.

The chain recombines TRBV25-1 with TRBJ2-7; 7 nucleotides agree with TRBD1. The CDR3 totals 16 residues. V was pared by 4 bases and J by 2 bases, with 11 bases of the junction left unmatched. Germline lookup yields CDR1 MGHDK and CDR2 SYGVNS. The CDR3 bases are TGTGCCAGCAGTGGGACGACAGGGCCCCCCCCCTACGAGCAGTACTTC. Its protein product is CASSGTTGPPPYEQYF.

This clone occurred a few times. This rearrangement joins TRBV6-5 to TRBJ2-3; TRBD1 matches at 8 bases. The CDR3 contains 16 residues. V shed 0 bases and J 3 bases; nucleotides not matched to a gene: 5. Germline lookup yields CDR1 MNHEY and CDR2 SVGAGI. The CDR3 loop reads CASSYSRQGMTDTQYF. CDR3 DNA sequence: TGTGCCAGCAGTTACTCGAGACAGGGGATGACAGATACGCAGTATTTT.

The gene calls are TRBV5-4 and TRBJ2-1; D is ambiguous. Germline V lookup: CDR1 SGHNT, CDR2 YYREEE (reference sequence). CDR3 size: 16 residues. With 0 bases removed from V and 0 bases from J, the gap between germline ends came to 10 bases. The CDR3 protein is CASSLGSLGSYNEQFF. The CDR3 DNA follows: TGTGCCAGCAGCTTGGGCTCCCTAGGCTCCTACAATGAGCAGTTCTTC.

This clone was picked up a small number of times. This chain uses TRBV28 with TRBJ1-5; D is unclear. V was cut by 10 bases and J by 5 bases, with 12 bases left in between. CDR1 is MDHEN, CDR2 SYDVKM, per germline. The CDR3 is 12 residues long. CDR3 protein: CAITTTHQPQHF. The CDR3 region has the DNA TGTGCCATCACCACTACACATCAGCCCCAGCATTTT.

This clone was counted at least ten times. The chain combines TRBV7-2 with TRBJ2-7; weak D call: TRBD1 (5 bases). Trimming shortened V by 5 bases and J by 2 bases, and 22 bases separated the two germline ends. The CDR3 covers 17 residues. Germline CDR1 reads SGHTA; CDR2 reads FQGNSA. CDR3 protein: CASSPPSGFTLTYEQYF. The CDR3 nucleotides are TGTGCCAGCAGCCCCCCATCAGGGTTCACCCTCACCTACGAGCAGTACTTC.

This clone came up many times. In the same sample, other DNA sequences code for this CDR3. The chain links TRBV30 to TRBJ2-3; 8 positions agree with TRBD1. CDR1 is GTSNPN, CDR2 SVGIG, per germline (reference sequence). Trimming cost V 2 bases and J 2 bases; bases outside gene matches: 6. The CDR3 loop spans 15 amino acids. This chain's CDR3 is CAWSPGTGDTDTQYF. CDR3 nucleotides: TGTGCCTGGAGTCCCGGGACAGGAGACACAGATACGCAGTATTTT.

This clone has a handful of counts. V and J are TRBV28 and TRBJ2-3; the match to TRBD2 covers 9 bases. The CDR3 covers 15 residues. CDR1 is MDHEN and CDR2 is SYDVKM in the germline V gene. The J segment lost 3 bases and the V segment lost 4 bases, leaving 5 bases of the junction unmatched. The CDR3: CASSYGSGGTDTQYF. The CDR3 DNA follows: TGTGCCAGCAGTTATGGTAGCGGGGGAACAGATACGCAGTATTTT.

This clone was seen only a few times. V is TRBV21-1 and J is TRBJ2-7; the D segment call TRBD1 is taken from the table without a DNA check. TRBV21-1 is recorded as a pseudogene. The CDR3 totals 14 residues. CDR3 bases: TGTGCCAGCAGCGACAGGACAGGGTGGTACGAGCAGTACTTC. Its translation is CASSDRTGWYEQYF.